This T cell receptor (beta chain) was found in a study of molecular identifiers for immune sequencing clone quantification. Study-wide findings and caveats: Beyond 20 RNA copies, clones held over 98% of effector molecules, compared with under 1% in naive cells. Identical TCR molecules sharing a barcode could underestimate highly expanded clone sizes.

Naive CD8 T cells, phenotype CD8+CD4-CCR7+CD45RA+, were sorted. The ends were cut back, 3 bases at V and 4 bases at J, with 11 bases in the middle. The CDR3 spans 14 residues. CDR1 is LGHNA, CDR2 YNFKEQ, per germline. TCRdb ran MiXCR on the PCR reads and lists one entry per CDR3 protein. The repertoire includes about 36,000 distinct CDR3 sequences, approximately 18% of them detected once, and less than 8.5% sits in the top ten. Concerning this clonotype itself: Its cognate antigen is unknown.

The clonotype was recovered from a human donor in good health. Some libraries in this study had Jurkat cell RNA spiked in. Sample: naive CD8+ T cells from blood, with Jurkat cell RNA spiked in. This sample's subset: FACS-sorted CD8+CD4-CCR7+CD45RA+ naive T cells. The genes are TRBV4-2 and TRBJ2-3, with D possibly matching TRBD2 (5 bases). DNA of the CDR3: TGTGCCAGCAGCCATCGTGGGAGTCCAGATACGCAGTATTTT. Translation gives CASSHRGSPDTQYF.